The source of this TCR beta chain is a study of blood T cell repertoires in COVID-19. Study overall: PBMCs, B-cell-depleted T cells, or T cells were the source of the cDNA or gDNA that made up the material.

Trimming at V came to 6 bases and at J to 4 bases, leaving 11 bases not matched to a gene. CDR3 length: 15 residues. CDR1 is SGHRS, CDR2 YFSETQ, per germline. In the original processing: The assay estimated nucleated cells by amplifying reference gene primers. Sequencing was performed with immunoSEQ multiplex PCR; in TCRdb, only in-frame clones are kept and a portion is missing. For V, J and clone size, that table is used; D and trimming come from the DNA. The table shows about 86,000 clones, with approximately 88% occurring only once. The sample taken for sequencing was peripheral blood. V gene TRBV5-1 combines with J gene TRBJ1-1; 8 bases agree with TRBD1. The source of this sequence is a woman aged 80 or older with active or convalescent COVID-19. Written as DNA, the CDR3 is TGCGCCAGCATGGAACAGGGGGTTAGTGGCACTGAAGCTTTCTTT. Protein product: CASMEQGVSGTEAFF.